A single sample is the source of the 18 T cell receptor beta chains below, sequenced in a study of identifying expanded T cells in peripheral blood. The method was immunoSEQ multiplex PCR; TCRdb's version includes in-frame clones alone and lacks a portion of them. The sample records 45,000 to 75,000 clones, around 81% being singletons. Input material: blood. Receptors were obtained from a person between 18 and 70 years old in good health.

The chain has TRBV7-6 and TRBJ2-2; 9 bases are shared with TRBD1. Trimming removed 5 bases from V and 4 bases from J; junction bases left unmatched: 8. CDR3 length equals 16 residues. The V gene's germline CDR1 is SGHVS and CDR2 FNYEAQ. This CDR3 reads CASSQRDRESTGELFF. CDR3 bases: TGTGCCAGCAGCCAACGGGACAGGGAATCCACCGGGGAGCTGTTTTTT. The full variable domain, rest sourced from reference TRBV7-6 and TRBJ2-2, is GAGVSQSPRYKVTKRGQDVALRCDPISGHVSLYWYRQALGQGPEFLTYFNYEAQQDKSGLPNDRFSAERPEGSISTLTIQRTEQRDSAMYRCASSQRDRESTGELFFGEGSRLTVL.

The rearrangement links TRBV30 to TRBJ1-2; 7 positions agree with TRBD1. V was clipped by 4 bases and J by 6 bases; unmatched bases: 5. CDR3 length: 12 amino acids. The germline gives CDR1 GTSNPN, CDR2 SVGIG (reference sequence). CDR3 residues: CAWTVTGDGYTF. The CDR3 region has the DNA TGTGCCTGGACAGTTACAGGGGATGGCTACACCTTC.

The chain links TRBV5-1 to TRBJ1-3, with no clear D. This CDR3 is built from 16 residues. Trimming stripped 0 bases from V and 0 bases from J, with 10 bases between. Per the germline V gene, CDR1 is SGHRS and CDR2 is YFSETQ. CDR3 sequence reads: CASSLVEASSGNTIYF. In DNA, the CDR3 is TGCGCCAGCAGCTTGGTGGAGGCGAGCTCTGGAAACACCATATATTTT.

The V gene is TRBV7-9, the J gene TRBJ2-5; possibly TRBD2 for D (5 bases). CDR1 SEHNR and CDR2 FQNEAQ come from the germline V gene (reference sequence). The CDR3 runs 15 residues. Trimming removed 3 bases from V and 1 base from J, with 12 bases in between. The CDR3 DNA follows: TGTGCCAGCAGCTTGGACTCTGGTCCCCAAGAGACCCAGTACTTC. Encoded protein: CASSLDSGPQETQYF.

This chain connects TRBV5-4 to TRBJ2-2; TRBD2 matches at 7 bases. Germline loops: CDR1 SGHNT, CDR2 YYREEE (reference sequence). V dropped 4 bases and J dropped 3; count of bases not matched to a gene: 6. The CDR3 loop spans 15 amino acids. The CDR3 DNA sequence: TGTGCCAGCAGCCCTACTAGCGACTACACCGGGGAGCTGTTTTTT. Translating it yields CASSPTSDYTGELFF.

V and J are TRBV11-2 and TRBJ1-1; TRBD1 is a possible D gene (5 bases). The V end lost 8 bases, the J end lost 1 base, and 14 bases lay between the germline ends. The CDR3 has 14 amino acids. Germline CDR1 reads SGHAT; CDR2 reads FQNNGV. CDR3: CASGSLGTNTEAFF. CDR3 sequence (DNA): TGTGCCAGCGGATCCCTGGGGACGAACACTGAAGCTTTCTTT. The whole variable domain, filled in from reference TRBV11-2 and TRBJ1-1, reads EAGVAQSPRYKIIEKRQSVAFWCNPISGHATLYWYQQILGQGPKLLIQFQNNGVVDDSQLPKDRFSAERLKGVDSTLKIQPAKLEDSAVYLCASGSLGTNTEAFFGQGTRLTVV.

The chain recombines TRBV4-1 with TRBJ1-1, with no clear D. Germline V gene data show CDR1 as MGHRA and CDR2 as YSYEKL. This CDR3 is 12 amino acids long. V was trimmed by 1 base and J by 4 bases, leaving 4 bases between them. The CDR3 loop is CASSQGVTEAFF. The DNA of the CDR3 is TGCGCCAGCAGCCAAGGAGTCACTGAAGCTTTCTTT.

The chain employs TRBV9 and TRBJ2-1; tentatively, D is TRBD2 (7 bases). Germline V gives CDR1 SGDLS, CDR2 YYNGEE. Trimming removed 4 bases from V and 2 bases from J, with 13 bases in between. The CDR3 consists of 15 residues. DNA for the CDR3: TGTGCCAGCAGCTCTGGGGGGGCCACCTACAATGAGCAGTTCTTC. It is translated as CASSSGGATYNEQFF. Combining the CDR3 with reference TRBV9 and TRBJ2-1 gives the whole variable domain DSGVTQTPKHLITATGQRVTLRCSPRSGDLSVYWYQQSLDQGLQFLIQYYNGEERAKGNILERFSAQQFPDLHSELNLSSLELGDSALYFCASSSGGATYNEQFFGPGTRLTVL.

The CDR3, as DNA: TGTGCCACCAGCAGAGAAGTCCTTCTGGATGAGCAGTTCTTC. Translation: CATSREVLLDEQFF. This chain joins TRBV15 and TRBJ2-1; D unresolved. The V end was cut by 0 bases, the J end by 8 bases, with 11 bases between. Germline lookup yields CDR1 LNHNV and CDR2 YYDKDF (reference sequence). There are 14 residues in the CDR3.

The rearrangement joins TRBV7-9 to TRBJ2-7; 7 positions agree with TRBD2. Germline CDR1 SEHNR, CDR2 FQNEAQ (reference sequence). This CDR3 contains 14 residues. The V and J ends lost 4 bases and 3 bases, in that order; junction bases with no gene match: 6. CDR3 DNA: TGTGCCAGCAGCTACGCTAGCGGACGCTACGAGCAGTACTTC. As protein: CASSYASGRYEQYF.

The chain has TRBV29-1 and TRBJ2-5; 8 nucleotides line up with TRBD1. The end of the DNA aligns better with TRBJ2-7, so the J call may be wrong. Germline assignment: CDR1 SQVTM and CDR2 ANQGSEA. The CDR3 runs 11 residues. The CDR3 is CSVGTGYEQYF. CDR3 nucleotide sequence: TGCAGCGTCGGGACAGGCTACGAGCAGTACTTC.

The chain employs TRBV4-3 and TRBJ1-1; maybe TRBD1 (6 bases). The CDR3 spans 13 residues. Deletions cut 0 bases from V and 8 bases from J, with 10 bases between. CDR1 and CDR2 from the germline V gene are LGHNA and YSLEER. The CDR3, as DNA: TGCGCCAGCAGCCAAGACAGGGGCCTCGAAGCTTTCTTT. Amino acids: CASSQDRGLEAFF.

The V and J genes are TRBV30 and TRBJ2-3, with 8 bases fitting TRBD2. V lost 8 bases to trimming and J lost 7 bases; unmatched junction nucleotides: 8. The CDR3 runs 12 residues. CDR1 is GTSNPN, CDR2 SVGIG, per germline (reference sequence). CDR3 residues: CAHRASGYTQYF. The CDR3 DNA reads TGTGCCCATAGAGCTAGCGGGTATACGCAGTATTTT.

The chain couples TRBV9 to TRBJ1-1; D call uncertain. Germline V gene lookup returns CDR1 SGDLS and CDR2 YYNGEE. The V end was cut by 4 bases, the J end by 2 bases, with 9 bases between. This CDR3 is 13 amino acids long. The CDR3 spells CASSLFINTEAFF. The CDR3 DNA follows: TGTGCCAGCAGCCTTTTTATTAACACTGAAGCTTTCTTT. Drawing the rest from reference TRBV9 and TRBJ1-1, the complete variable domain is DSGVTQTPKHLITATGQRVTLRCSPRSGDLSVYWYQQSLDQGLQFLIQYYNGEERAKGNILERFSAQQFPDLHSELNLSSLELGDSALYFCASSLFINTEAFFGQGTRLTVV.

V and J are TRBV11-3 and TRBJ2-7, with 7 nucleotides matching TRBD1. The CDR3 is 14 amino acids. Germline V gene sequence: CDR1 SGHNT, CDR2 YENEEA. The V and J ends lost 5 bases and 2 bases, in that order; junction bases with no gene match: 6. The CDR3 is CASSPEGGPYEQYF. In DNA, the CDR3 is TGTGCCAGCAGCCCGGAAGGGGGCCCCTACGAGCAGTACTTC. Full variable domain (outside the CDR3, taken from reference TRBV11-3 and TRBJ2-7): EAGVVQSPRYKIIEKKQPVAFWCNPISGHNTLYWYLQNLGQGPELLIRYENEEAVDDSQLPKDRFSAERLKGVDSTLKIQPAELGDSAVYLCASSPEGGPYEQYFGPGTRLTVT.

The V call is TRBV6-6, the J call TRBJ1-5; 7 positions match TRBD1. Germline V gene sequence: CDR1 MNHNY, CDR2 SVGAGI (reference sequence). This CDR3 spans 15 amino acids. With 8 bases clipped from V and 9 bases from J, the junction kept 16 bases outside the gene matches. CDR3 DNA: TGTGCCAGCTCGGGGGACAGCTTATCCTTAGGGCCCCAGCATTTT. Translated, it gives CASSGDSLSLGPQHF.

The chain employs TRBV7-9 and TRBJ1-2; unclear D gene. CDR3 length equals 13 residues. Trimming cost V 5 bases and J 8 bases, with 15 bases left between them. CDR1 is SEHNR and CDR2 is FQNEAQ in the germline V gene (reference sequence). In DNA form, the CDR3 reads TGTGCCAGCAGCCCGCCCTTAGGGTGGGGCTACACCTTC. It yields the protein CASSPPLGWGYTF. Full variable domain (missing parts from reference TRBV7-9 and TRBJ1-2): DTGVSQNPRHKITKRGQNVTFRCDPISEHNRLYWYRQTLGQGPEFLTYFQNEAQLEKSRLLSDRFSAERPKGSFSTLEIQRTEQGDSAMYLCASSPPLGWGYTFGSGTRLTVV.

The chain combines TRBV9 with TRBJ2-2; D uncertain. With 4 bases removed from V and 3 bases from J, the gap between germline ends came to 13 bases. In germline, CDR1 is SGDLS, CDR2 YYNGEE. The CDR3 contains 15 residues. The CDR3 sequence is CASSLMAGDTGELFF. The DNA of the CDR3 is TGTGCCAGCAGCTTGATGGCTGGTGACACCGGGGAGCTGTTTTTT.